The clone carrying this TCR beta chain was seen ten or more times. Its antigen is not known. MiXCR, applied by TCRdb to the RT-PCR reads, yields one record per CDR3 protein. Counted here are some 800,000 distinct CDR3 sequences, roughly 20% occurring once; the ten biggest clones make up roughly 10%. The trim removed 0 bases at V and 5 bases at J, leaving 4 bases unmatched. The CDR3 sequence is 16 residues long. Germline-derived CDR1 and CDR2 are MGHRA and YSYEKL. The sample comes from a study of response to subunit inactivated influenza vaccine. General study points: Authors suggested each seasonal influenza vaccination recruits few new T cells.

This TCR came from a man over 45 who received an inactivated influenza vaccine. The chain uses TRBV4-1 and TRBJ1-6, with 7 bases identical to TRBD1. Sequenced here: PBMCs from blood, sampled more than 4 days after vaccination. The CDR3 coding sequence is TGCGCCAGCAGCCAAGATGGGGGACAGAATAATTCACCCCTCCACTTT. The encoded protein is CASSQDGGQNNSPLHF.